These 25 T cell receptor beta chains were all obtained from the same sample, sequenced in a study of blood T cell repertoires in COVID-19. Sequenced by immunoSEQ multiplex PCR; TCRdb stores in-frame clones only, minus some. The table lists some 320,000 clones, less than 85% of them singletons, with 1.5% to 2% in the top ten. Sequencing was carried out using PBMCs or T cells enriched from blood (not recorded which). Every receptor here comes from a woman aged 25 to 39 who had been exposed to COVID-19.

The chain couples TRBV5-1 to TRBJ1-4, with 8 bases aligning to TRBD1. This CDR3 comprises 13 residues. CDR1 SGHRS and CDR2 YFSETQ come from the germline V gene. The V and J ends lost 7 bases and 5 bases, in that order; junction bases with no gene match: 4. CDR3 protein: CASRDRTNEKLFF. DNA of the CDR3: TGCGCCAGCCGGGACAGGACGAATGAAAAACTGTTTTTT.

This sequence joins TRBV2 and TRBJ2-5, with D unclear. Germline values: CDR1 SNHLY, CDR2 FYNNEI. Trimming took off 3 bases at V and 5 bases at J, with 4 bases between the two ends. The length of the CDR3 is 11 residues. The CDR3, as DNA: TGTGCCAGCAGTGATTATGAGACCCAGTACTTC. It translates to CASSDYETQYF.

The rearrangement links TRBV19 to TRBJ1-2, with D possibly TRBD1 on 5 matching bases. The germline V gene encodes CDR1 LNHDA and CDR2 SQIVND (reference sequence). This CDR3 contains 13 residues. Trimming took 9 bases from V and 8 from J, leaving 19 bases between them. In DNA form, the CDR3 reads TGTGCCAGCCAGGGTCGGAGGGCGGAGGGCTACACCTTC. Its protein is CASQGRRAEGYTF.

The chain recombines TRBV19 with TRBJ2-1; TRBD2 matches 7 bases. V shed 1 base and J 8 bases; nucleotides not matched to a gene: 5. CDR1 and CDR2 from the germline V gene are LNHDA and SQIVND (reference sequence). CDR3 length equals 14 residues. The CDR3 DNA is TGTGCCAGTAGTATAGCTGGACTAGTCGATGAGCAGTTCTTC. Its protein is CASSIAGLVDEQFF.

The V call is TRBV12-3 or TRBV12-4, the J call TRBJ1-2, with a tentative D call TRBD1 (6 bases). V was pared by 6 bases and J by 8 bases, with 13 bases between. This CDR3 spans 12 amino acids. CDR3 sequence (DNA): TGTGCCAGCAGAAGGGGACACCCCGGCTACACCTTC. Amino acids: CASRRGHPGYTF.

The CDR3 sequence is CASSLENNEQYF. CDR3 in DNA: TGTGCCAGCAGCTTGGAAAACAACGAGCAGTACTTC. The gene calls are TRBV5-6 and TRBJ2-7; no reliable D call. The CDR3 runs 12 residues. V was cut by 0 bases and J by 5 bases, with 6 bases left in between. The germline CDR1 and CDR2 sequences are SGHDT and YYEEEE.

The chain recombines TRBV28 with TRBJ1-2; 10 nucleotides agree with TRBD1. Germline assignment: CDR1 MDHEN and CDR2 SYDVKM. The V and J ends lost 3 bases and 8 bases, in that order; junction bases with no gene match: 6. This CDR3 is 14 amino acids long. This CDR3 is CASSFRTGGWGYTF. As DNA, the CDR3 is TGTGCCAGCAGTTTTAGGACAGGGGGTTGGGGCTACACCTTC.

The chain employs TRBV11-2 and TRBJ1-2; no clear D gene. There are 14 residues in the CDR3. In germline, CDR1 is SGHAT, CDR2 FQNNGV. V shed 2 bases and J shed 0 bases, with 7 bases lying between them. CDR3 protein: CASSLLAANYGYTF. CDR3 bases: TGTGCCAGCAGCTTATTAGCGGCTAACTATGGCTACACCTTC.

The chain uses TRBV27 and TRBJ2-7; the D gene is possibly TRBD1 (6 bases). Trimming left V 5 bases short and J 0 bases short, with 11 bases between. The CDR3 length is 14 residues. Germline CDR1 and CDR2: MNHEY and SMNVEV (reference sequence). Written as DNA, the CDR3 is TGTGCCAGCAGTCTACAGGGTACCTCCTACGAGCAGTACTTC. Translating it yields CASSLQGTSYEQYF.

The V gene is TRBV2, the J gene TRBJ2-1, with 7 bases identical to TRBD2. Germline-derived CDR1 and CDR2 are SNHLY and FYNNEI. J was trimmed by 4 bases and V by 1 base; bases with no gene match: 4. The CDR3 consists of 15 residues. CDR3 in amino acids: CASSEVGLVYNEQFF. DNA for the CDR3: TGTGCCAGCAGTGAAGTCGGACTAGTTTACAATGAGCAGTTCTTC.

This chain connects TRBV7-2 to TRBJ1-2; TRBD1 is a possible D gene (5 bases). Per the germline V gene, CDR1 is SGHTA and CDR2 is FQGNSA. This CDR3 contains 15 residues. The ends were cut back, 4 bases at V and 1 base at J, with 13 bases in the middle. This CDR3 is CASSSQGLNNYGYTF. CDR3 sequence (DNA): TGTGCCAGCAGCTCCCAGGGATTAAATAACTATGGCTACACCTTC. Full variable domain (remainder filled in from reference TRBV7-2 and TRBJ1-2): GAGVSQSPSNKVTEKGKDVELRCDPISGHTALYWYRQSLGQGLEFLIYFQGNSAPDKSGLPSDRFSAERTGGSVSTLTIQRTQQEDSAVYLCASSSQGLNNYGYTFGSGTRLTVV.

This chain links TRBV11-2 with TRBJ2-7; D unclear. The CDR3 runs to 15 residues. V was shortened by 0 bases and J by 5 bases, with 14 bases between the two germline ends. Germline V gene data show CDR1 as SGHAT and CDR2 as FQNNGV. The CDR3 is CASSLDQEKFHEQYF. CDR3 nucleotides: TGTGCCAGCAGCTTAGATCAAGAGAAGTTCCACGAGCAGTACTTC.

J is TRBJ2-1 and V is TRBV20-1, with 7 bases lining up with TRBD1. The V and J ends lost 3 bases and 4 bases, in that order; junction bases with no gene match: 12. CDR3 length: 16 amino acids. Germline CDR1 DFQATT, CDR2 SNEGSKA (reference sequence). CDR3: CSASGKQGNHYNEQFF. The CDR3 nucleotides read TGCAGTGCTAGTGGAAAACAGGGGAATCATTACAATGAGCAGTTCTTC.

The rearrangement links TRBV6-1 to TRBJ2-7; D possibly corresponds to TRBD1 (5 bases). Germline lookup yields CDR1 MNHNS and CDR2 SASEGT. The V gene lost 2 bases and the J gene lost 3 bases, with 8 bases spanning the gap. The CDR3 has 13 residues. CDR3 nucleotide sequence: TGTGCCAGCAGTGAACAGGGCTTCTACGAGCAGTACTTC. The encoded protein is CASSEQGFYEQYF.

CDR3 sequence reads: CASSLELAGGTGGYF. The CDR3 DNA reads TGTGCCAGCAGCTTAGAGCTAGCGGGGGGCACCGGGGGGTACTTC. The V and J genes are TRBV7-2 and TRBJ2-7, with TRBD2 matching 11 bases. CDR1 and CDR2 (germline): SGHTA, FQGNSA. CDR3 size: 15 residues. With V trimmed by 1 base and J by 12 bases, 11 bases remained unmatched.

As to this clone: The same CDR3 arises from other DNA sequences in this sample as well. The chain is built from TRBV7-3 and TRBJ1-6; D gene ambiguous. Trimming stripped 5 bases from V and 6 bases from J, with 8 bases between. The germline V gene has CDR1 SGHTA and CDR2 FQGTGA. The CDR3 contains 13 residues. CDR3 nucleotide sequence: TGTGCCAGCAGCCTCACAGTTAATTCACCCCTCCACTTT. This translates into CASSLTVNSPLHF.

The rearrangement uses TRBV28 and TRBJ2-5; D unclear. With 2 bases removed from V and 5 bases from J, the gap between germline ends came to 6 bases. This CDR3 contains 12 residues. Germline-derived CDR1 and CDR2 are MDHEN and SYDVKM. The CDR3 is CASSLPVETQYF. DNA for the CDR3: TGTGCCAGCAGTTTACCGGTGGAGACCCAGTACTTC. Together with reference TRBV28 and TRBJ2-5, the CDR3 gives the full variable domain: DVKVTQSSRYLVKRTGEKVFLECVQDMDHENMFWYRQDPGLGLRLIYFSYDVKMKEKGDIPEGYSVSREKKERFSLILESASTNQTSMYLCASSLPVETQYFGPGTRLLVL.

The rearrangement uses TRBV25-1 and TRBJ1-2; 7 positions match TRBD1. This CDR3 spans 14 amino acids. The junction had 7 bases not matched to a gene; V was cut back by 4 bases and J by 5 bases. Germline CDR1 MGHDK, CDR2 SYGVNS. The CDR3 DNA reads TGTGCCAGCAGTGGTCTAGACAGGGAATATGGCTACACCTTC. Protein product: CASSGLDREYGYTF.

The V and J genes are TRBV27 and TRBJ2-3, with TRBD2 matching over 9 bases. This CDR3 spans 15 amino acids. The V segment lost 4 bases and the J segment 5 bases; nucleotides outside the gene matches: 7. CDR1 and CDR2 (germline): MNHEY, SMNVEV (reference sequence). CDR3 sequence reads: CASSSQRGVGDTQYF. CDR3 DNA sequence: TGTGCCAGCAGTTCCCAGCGGGGGGTGGGAGATACGCAGTATTTT.

This clone has more than one count but fewer than ten. CDR3 sequence: CARSSARRGANEQFF. The CDR3 DNA reads TGTGCCAGAAGCTCCGCCCGGCGGGGTGCCAATGAGCAGTTCTTC. The chain combines TRBV5-3 with TRBJ2-1; TRBD2 might be the D (6 bases). TRBV5-3 qualifies as an ORF whose function is uncertain. V lost 3 bases, J lost 6 bases, and 16 bases lay in between. This CDR3 comprises 15 residues.

The chain couples TRBV19 to TRBJ2-1; TRBD2 agrees at 8 bases. This CDR3 comprises 15 residues. The V gene end was trimmed by 10 bases and the J gene end by 2 bases; junction bases not matched to a gene: 10. Germline V gives CDR1 LNHDA, CDR2 SQIVND (reference sequence). The CDR3 spells CATINSAGAYNEQFF. The DNA of the CDR3 is TGTGCCACCATAAATTCAGCGGGGGCCTACAATGAGCAGTTCTTC.

This sequence joins TRBV30 and TRBJ2-2; TRBD1 matches 10 bases. Germline V CDR1 and CDR2: GTSNPN, SVGIG (reference sequence). The J segment lost 5 bases and the V segment lost 3 bases, leaving 6 bases of the junction unmatched. The CDR3 has 15 residues. The CDR3: CAWRLGTGETGELFF. Written as DNA, the CDR3 is TGTGCCTGGAGGTTAGGGACAGGGGAAACCGGGGAGCTGTTTTTT.

The chain links TRBV5-6 to TRBJ2-7; 9 nucleotides agree with TRBD2. In germline, CDR1 is SGHDT, CDR2 YYEEEE. The trim removed 2 bases at V and 2 bases at J, leaving 8 bases unmatched. This CDR3 has 16 residues. CDR3 nucleotide sequence: TGTGCCAGCAGCTTATCAGGACTAGCGAAAACCTACGAGCAGTACTTC. Protein sequence: CASSLSGLAKTYEQYF.

V usage is TRBV6-6 and J usage is TRBJ2-7; TRBD1 might be the D (5 bases). Germline assignment: CDR1 MNHNY and CDR2 SVGAGI (reference sequence). CDR3 length: 14 residues. Deletions cut 8 bases from V and 2 bases from J, with 16 bases between. CDR3 loop: CASSTRQGTYEQYF. CDR3 nucleotide sequence: TGTGCCAGCTCGACCCGGCAGGGCACCTACGAGCAGTACTTC.

The chain employs TRBV6-5 and TRBJ1-2, with TRBD1 matching 7 bases. The J segment lost 2 bases and the V segment lost 0 bases, leaving 3 bases of the junction unmatched. The germline V gene has CDR1 MNHEY and CDR2 SVGAGI. This CDR3 has 15 amino acids. The CDR3 spells CASSYSTGRNYGYTF. The CDR3 DNA is TGTGCCAGCAGTTACTCGACAGGGCGCAACTATGGCTACACCTTC.